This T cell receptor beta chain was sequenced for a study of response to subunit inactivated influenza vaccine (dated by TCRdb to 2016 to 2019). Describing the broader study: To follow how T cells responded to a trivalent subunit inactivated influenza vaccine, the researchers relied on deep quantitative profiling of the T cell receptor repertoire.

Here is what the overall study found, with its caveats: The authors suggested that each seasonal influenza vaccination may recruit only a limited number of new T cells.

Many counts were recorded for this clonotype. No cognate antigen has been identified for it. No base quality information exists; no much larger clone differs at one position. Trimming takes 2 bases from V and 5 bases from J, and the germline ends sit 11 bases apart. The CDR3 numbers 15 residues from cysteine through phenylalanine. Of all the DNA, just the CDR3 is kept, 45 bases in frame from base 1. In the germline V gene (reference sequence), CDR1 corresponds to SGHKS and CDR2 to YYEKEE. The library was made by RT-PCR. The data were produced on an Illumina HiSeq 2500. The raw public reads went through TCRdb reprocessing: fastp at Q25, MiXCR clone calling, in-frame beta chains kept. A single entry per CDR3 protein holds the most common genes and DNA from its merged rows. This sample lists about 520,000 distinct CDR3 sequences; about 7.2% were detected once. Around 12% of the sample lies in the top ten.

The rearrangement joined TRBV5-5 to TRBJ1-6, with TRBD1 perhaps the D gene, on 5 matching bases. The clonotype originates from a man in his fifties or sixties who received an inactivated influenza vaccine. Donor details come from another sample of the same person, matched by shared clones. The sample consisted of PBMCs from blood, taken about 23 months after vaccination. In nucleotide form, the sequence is TGTGCCAGCAGCTTCTCAGGGTATAATAATTCACCCCTCCACTTT. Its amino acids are CASSFSGYNNSPLHF. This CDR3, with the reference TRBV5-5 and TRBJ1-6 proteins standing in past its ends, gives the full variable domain DAGVTQSPTHLIKTRGQQVTLRCSPISGHKSVSWYQQVLGQGPQFIFQYYEKEERGRGNFPDRFSARQFPNYSSELNVNALLLGDSALYLCASSFSGYNNSPLHFGNGTRLTVT.